Listed below are T cell receptor beta chains from one sample, sequenced in a study of cytomegalovirus exposure and HLA in healthy donors. The assay was immunoSEQ multiplex PCR, and TCRdb's table has in-frame clones only and misses some. The table has approximately 120,000 clones, 73% seen once; the top ten hold approximately 4.8%. Sequenced: PBMCs. These receptors all come from a man aged 55 to 69 in good health and CMV-seropositive. The CDR3 runs from the conserved cysteine through the conserved F or W. Each record gives: J gene, clone size, V gene, D gene, CDR3 length, CDR3 DNA, CDR3 protein. D genes are given only for firm matches. Clone size is not always given. Where it is, it says once, few, many or a class for expanded clones.

J: TRBJ2-7
size: NA
V: TRBV29-1
D: NA
length: 13
DNA: TGCAGCGCAAGGCCCGGAGGATCGTACGAGCAGTACTTC
CDR3: CSARPGGSYEQYF

J: TRBJ2-7
size: NA
V: TRBV11-2
D: NA
length: 14
DNA: TGTGCCAGCAGCTTAGAGGCAGTCTCCTACGAGCAGTACTTC
CDR3: CASSLEAVSYEQYF

J: TRBJ2-7
size: NA
V: TRBV5-1
D: TRBD1
length: 15
DNA: TGCGCCAGCAGCTTGGGACAGGGAACCCTCTACGAGCAGTACTTC
CDR3: CASSLGQGTLYEQYF

J: TRBJ2-5
size: once
V: TRBV5-1
D: NA
length: 16
DNA: TGCGCCAGCAGCTCCTATGGGCGGGGTACCCAAGAGACCCAGTACTTC
CDR3: CASSSYGRGTQETQYF

J: TRBJ2-7
size: NA
V: TRBV10-3
D: TRBD2
length: 13
DNA: TGTGCCACAAAACTAGCGGGGGTCTACGAGCAGTACTTC
CDR3: CATKLAGVYEQYF

J: TRBJ2-1
size: NA
V: TRBV7-3
D: TRBD2
length: 15
DNA: TGTGCCAGCAGCCTAAGACTAGCGGGGGCCAATGAGCAGTTCTTC
CDR3: CASSLRLAGANEQFF

J: TRBJ2-4
size: NA
V: TRBV5-1
D: TRBD1
length: 14
DNA: TGCGCCAGCAGCTTGGATGCGACAGGGTCTATTCAGTACTTC
CDR3: CASSLDATGSIQYF

J: TRBJ2-1
size: NA
V: TRBV5-6
D: NA
length: 11
DNA: TGTGCCAGCAGGAGTTACAATGAGCAGTTCTTC
CDR3: CASRSYNEQFF

J: TRBJ1-5
size: NA
V: TRBV27
D: NA
length: 14
DNA: TGTGCCAGCAGTGCAGGAGGAAGCAATCAGCCCCAGCATTTT
CDR3: CASSAGGSNQPQHF

J: TRBJ1-2
size: NA
V: TRBV10-3
D: NA
length: 13
DNA: TGTGCCATCAGTGACCCGCCAGGCAGTGGCTACACCTTC
CDR3: CAISDPPGSGYTF

J: TRBJ1-5
size: NA
V: TRBV30
D: TRBD1
length: 17
DNA: TGTGCCTGGAGTGCAGGGACAGAACTATCCTACAATCAGCCCCAGCATTTT
CDR3: CAWSAGTELSYNQPQHF

J: TRBJ2-3
size: NA
V: TRBV13
D: NA
length: 15
DNA: TGTGCCAGCAGCGGCGGACTTGATGGGAAAGATACGCAGTATTTT
CDR3: CASSGGLDGKDTQYF

J: TRBJ2-3
size: NA
V: TRBV6-1
D: TRBD2
length: 16
DNA: TGTGCCAGCAGTGTACTAGCGGGGGGGAGCACAGATACGCAGTATTTT
CDR3: CASSVLAGGSTDTQYF

J: TRBJ2-5
size: NA
V: TRBV5-1
D: NA
length: 17
DNA: TGCGCCAGCAGCTTGGTAGGGCGGCAGGGCCCCCCGGAGACCCAGTACTTC
CDR3: CASSLVGRQGPPETQYF

J: TRBJ2-7
size: NA
V: TRBV4-2
D: TRBD1
length: 15
DNA: TGTGCCAGCAGCCAAGCGGGACAGGGTTCTCGCGAGCAGTACTTC
CDR3: CASSQAGQGSREQYF

J: TRBJ1-1
size: NA
V: TRBV30
D: NA
length: 13
DNA: TGTGCCTGGAGTGTACAAGTCAATACCGAAGCTTTCTTT
CDR3: CAWSVQVNTEAFF

J: TRBJ2-1
size: NA
V: TRBV21-1
D: NA
length: 13
DNA: TGTGCCAGCACCATAAGGGGGGGCAATGAGCAGTTCTTC
CDR3: CASTIRGGNEQFF